These 22 T cell receptor beta chains came from one sample sequenced in a study of blood T cell repertoires in COVID-19. Clones were read by immunoSEQ multiplex PCR, and TCRdb kept only the in-frame ones, dropping some. Among some 44,000 clones listed, 92% were seen once. The sequencing input was peripheral blood. Source of these receptors: a human donor in a cohort sampled during active COVID-19.

This clone was seen once. This chain connects TRBV5-1 to TRBJ2-3, with a weak D call TRBD2 (5 bases). The CDR3 runs to 14 residues. The V gene lost 4 bases and the J gene lost 3 bases, with 12 bases spanning the gap. CDR1 is SGHRS, CDR2 YFSETQ, per germline. CDR3 residues: CASSPGRSTDTQYF. In DNA, the CDR3 is TGCGCCAGCAGCCCGGGGAGAAGTACAGATACGCAGTATTTT.

V is TRBV24-1 and J is TRBJ2-2; D perhaps matches TRBD1 (5 bases). The V and J ends lost 6 bases and 2 bases respectively, with 9 bases between them. The V gene's germline CDR1 is KGHDR and CDR2 SFDVKD. CDR3 length: 14 residues. CDR3 DNA sequence: TGTGCCACCAGTCGGCAGGGAAACACCGGGGAGCTGTTTTTT. Translating gives CATSRQGNTGELFF.

The genes are TRBV19 and TRBJ2-7, with 12 bases fitting TRBD1. Germline-derived CDR1 and CDR2 are LNHDA and SQIVND (reference sequence). The V segment lost 3 bases and the J segment 5 bases; nucleotides outside the gene matches: 5. The CDR3 totals 15 residues. CDR3 nucleotide sequence: TGTGCCAGTAGTATCCGGGACAGGGGGCAGGACGAGCAGTACTTC. It is translated as CASSIRDRGQDEQYF. Based on the CDR3 plus reference TRBV19 and TRBJ2-7, the full variable domain is DGGITQSPKYLFRKEGQNVTLSCEQNLNHDAMYWYRQDPGQGLRLIYYSQIVNDFQKGDIAEGYSVSREKKESFPLTVTSAQKNPTAFYLCASSIRDRGQDEQYFGPGTRLTVT.

The chain couples TRBV2 to TRBJ2-1; weak D call: TRBD2 (6 bases). The CDR3 length is 14 residues. V lost 6 bases, J lost 9 bases, and 18 bases lay in between. CDR1 SNHLY and CDR2 FYNNEI come from the germline V gene. The CDR3 coding sequence is TGTGCCAGCAGCGACACCGGGACTGTGGGTGAGCAGTTCTTC. As protein: CASSDTGTVGEQFF.

This sequence joins TRBV5-4 and TRBJ2-1, with TRBD2 matching over 9 bases. V was clipped by 3 bases and J by 10 bases; unmatched bases: 5. The CDR3 has 13 residues. In germline, CDR1 is SGHNT, CDR2 YYREEE (reference sequence). The CDR3 sequence is CASSSAGGREQFF. The CDR3 DNA reads as TGTGCCAGCAGCTCAGCGGGGGGCCGGGAGCAGTTCTTC.

This CDR3 reads CASLGGARNTEAFF. In DNA form, the CDR3 reads TGTGCCAGCCTAGGGGGCGCAAGGAACACTGAAGCTTTCTTT. The chain uses TRBV28 and TRBJ1-1; 7 nucleotides match TRBD1. This CDR3 spans 14 amino acids. Trimming cost V 8 bases and J 1 base; bases outside gene matches: 7. From germline, CDR1 is MDHEN and CDR2 SYDVKM. The entire variable domain, with the rest obtained from reference TRBV28 and TRBJ1-1, is as follows: DVKVTQSSRYLVKRTGEKVFLECVQDMDHENMFWYRQDPGLGLRLIYFSYDVKMKEKGDIPEGYSVSREKKERFSLILESASTNQTSMYLCASLGGARNTEAFFGQGTRLTVV.

The V call is TRBV5-4, the J call TRBJ2-3, with D maybe TRBD1 (6 bases). Trimming stripped 3 bases from V and 2 bases from J, with 13 bases between. The CDR3 has 15 amino acids. CDR1 is SGHNT and CDR2 is YYREEE in the germline V gene (reference sequence). The CDR3 region is CASSSGQRDTDTQYF. Written as DNA, the CDR3 is TGTGCCAGCAGCTCAGGACAGAGAGACACAGATACGCAGTATTTT.

This chain uses TRBV2 with TRBJ1-6, with D possibly matching TRBD1 (5 bases). From germline, CDR1 is SNHLY and CDR2 FYNNEI. Deletions cut 8 bases from V and 9 bases from J, with 17 bases between. This CDR3 is built from 14 residues. In DNA, the CDR3 is TGTGCCAGCTCAAAAAGGGGCAGCATTTCACCCCTCCACTTT. It encodes CASSKRGSISPLHF.

The genes are TRBV3-1 (or the pseudogene TRBV3-2) and TRBJ1-2; no reliable D call. V was clipped by 4 bases and J by 4 bases, with 4 bases between them. This CDR3 contains 11 residues. Germline values: CDR1 LGHDT, CDR2 YNNKEL (reference sequence). CDR3 nucleotides: TGTGCCAGCAGCCTCCTCTATGGCTACACCTTC. Translating gives CASSLLYGYTF.

The CDR3 nucleotides are TGCGCCAGCAGCCCGGGGGGGGGAGACTATGGCTACACCTTC. Residues: CASSPGGGDYGYTF. The genes are TRBV5-1 and TRBJ1-2, with D possibly TRBD1 on 5 matching bases. Trimming cost V 4 bases and J 3 bases, with 13 bases left between them. The CDR3 is 14 amino acids. In germline, CDR1 is SGHRS, CDR2 YFSETQ. Supplemented by reference TRBV5-1 and TRBJ1-2, the full variable domain reads KAGVTQTPRYLIKTRGQQVTLSCSPISGHRSVSWYQQTPGQGLQFLFEYFSETQRNKGNFPGRFSGRQFSNSRSEMNVSTLELGDSALYLCASSPGGGDYGYTFGSGTRLTVV.

This chain links TRBV6-2 or TRBV6-3 with TRBJ2-1; weak D call: TRBD2 (7 bases). CDR3 length: 17 amino acids. Between the trimmed V and J ends, which lost 2 bases and 9 bases, there was a span of 23 bases. Germline CDR1 MNHEY, CDR2 SVGEGT. The DNA for the CDR3 is TGTGCCAGCAGTTACCCCAAGGGGGGGGCCGAGGATGGTGAGCAGTTCTTC. It is translated as CASSYPKGGAEDGEQFF.

The chain combines TRBV19 with TRBJ2-3, with TRBD2 matching 14 bases. Germline CDR1 reads LNHDA; CDR2 reads SQIVND (reference sequence). The CDR3 has 19 residues. Trimming cost V 4 bases and J 1 base; bases outside gene matches: 10. The CDR3 sequence: CASSNRRTSGRRGTDTQYF. CDR3 coding DNA: TGTGCCAGTAGTAACCGACGGACTAGCGGGAGGAGAGGCACAGATACGCAGTATTTT.

V is TRBV19 and J is TRBJ1-2, with a possible D match to TRBD1 (5 bases). There are 13 residues in the CDR3. Germline V gene lookup returns CDR1 LNHDA and CDR2 SQIVND (reference sequence). Trimming took 4 bases from V and 7 from J, leaving 13 bases between them. CDR3 DNA sequence: TGTGCCAGTAGTACCCTGGACCAGGGTGGCTACACCTTC. This translates into CASSTLDQGGYTF.

The V gene is TRBV6-2 or TRBV6-3, the J gene TRBJ2-7; D possibly corresponds to TRBD2 (6 bases). The CDR3 loop spans 17 amino acids. Germline loops: CDR1 MNHEY, CDR2 SVGEGT. With 4 bases removed from V and 2 bases from J, the gap between germline ends came to 21 bases. CDR3 sequence: CASSSPGVVAVTYEQYF. In nucleotides, the CDR3 is TGTGCCAGCAGTTCCCCCGGCGTGGTAGCGGTCACCTACGAGCAGTACTTC.

The table lists this clone with a few counts. The chain combines TRBV5-1 with TRBJ1-5; D perhaps matches TRBD1 (5 bases). V lost 4 bases, J lost 4 bases, and 12 bases lay in between. Germline CDR1 and CDR2: SGHRS and YFSETQ. The CDR3 consists of 14 residues. The CDR3 nucleotides read TGCGCCAGCAGCCCCCAGGGAATTAATCAGCCCCAGCATTTT. Translating it yields CASSPQGINQPQHF.

With respect to this clone: Relative to the germline gene, one junction end is altered; a read error may explain this. This chain uses TRBV5-1 with TRBJ2-7; 7 nucleotides agree with TRBD1. This CDR3 is 14 amino acids long. Germline loops: CDR1 SGHRS, CDR2 YFSETQ. The CDR3 DNA follows: TGCGCCAGCAGCTCGACAGGGCCCTCCCACGAGCAGTACTTC. It is translated as CASSSTGPSHEQYF.

This chain connects TRBV7-2 to TRBJ1-2; D unresolved. The CDR3 has 13 residues. The germline V and J ends were trimmed by 1 base and 10 bases, with 13 bases remaining between them. Germline CDR1 reads SGHTA; CDR2 reads FQGNSA. Here the CDR3 reads CASSLGMAVSYTF. In DNA, the CDR3 is TGTGCCAGCAGCTTAGGAATGGCCGTCTCCTACACCTTC.

V usage is TRBV4-3 and J usage is TRBJ2-1, with 10 positions matching TRBD1. The CDR3 loop spans 16 amino acids. V was clipped by 1 base and J by 2 bases; unmatched bases: 2. From germline, CDR1 is LGHNA and CDR2 YSLEER. The CDR3 spells CASSQGQGAAYNEQFF. CDR3 in DNA: TGCGCCAGCAGCCAAGGACAGGGGGCGGCCTACAATGAGCAGTTCTTC.

V and J are TRBV18 and TRBJ1-1; 7 nucleotides match TRBD1. Germline assignment: CDR1 KGHSH and CDR2 LQKENI. V gave up 3 bases and J gave up 4 bases; unmatched junction bases: 11. The CDR3 runs 16 residues. CDR3 loop: CASSPGAGGIGTEAFF. The CDR3 nucleotides are TGTGCCAGCTCACCGGGGGCAGGGGGAATTGGCACTGAAGCTTTCTTT.

The CDR3 here is CASSQAQGNQPQHF. CDR3 nucleotides: TGTGCCAGCAGCCAAGCACAGGGCAATCAGCCCCAGCATTTT. V usage is TRBV14 and J usage is TRBJ1-5, with a possible D match to TRBD1 (5 bases). CDR1 is SGHDN, CDR2 FVKESK, per germline. Trimming cost V 1 base and J 2 bases, with 6 bases left between them. This CDR3 is built from 14 residues.

This sequence joins TRBV18 and TRBJ1-2, with D possibly TRBD1 on 6 matching bases. The V and J ends lost 3 bases and 2 bases respectively, with 10 bases between them. The CDR3 consists of 14 residues. Germline V gives CDR1 KGHSH, CDR2 LQKENI. DNA for the CDR3: TGTGCCAGCTCACCGGGACACCTAAACTATGGCTACACCTTC. Its protein is CASSPGHLNYGYTF.

This clone was detected only a few times. The chain carries TRBV6-4 and TRBJ1-5; possibly TRBD1 for D (5 bases). V gave up 4 bases and J gave up 6 bases, with 22 bases separating them. The CDR3 has 17 residues. Per germline, CDR1 MRHNA and CDR2 SNTAGT. Here the CDR3 reads CASSVGGTGGRAQPQHF. The CDR3 nucleotides are TGTGCCAGCAGTGTCGGGGGAACAGGAGGAAGGGCTCAGCCCCAGCATTTT.